This T cell receptor (beta chain) was observed in a study of shared clonotypes between healthy human individuals. Study-level points and caveats: Estimated richness values were generally larger in naive subsets than in memory subsets. How much donors shared clonotypes was expected to be affected by sequencing depth. Generation probabilities were higher for clonotypes shared across all four sorted-subset donors than for unshared ones. Despite large depth, rarefaction showed incomplete sorted-subset sequencing.

Note on this clone: What it binds is not known.

The repertoire was sequenced with immunoSEQ multiplex PCR; TCRdb's copy has only in-frame clones and lacks some. The sample lists fewer than 1.6 million clones; approximately 98.5% were seen once. The CDR3 sequence is 17 residues long. CDR1 is WNHNN, CDR2 SYGVQD, per germline (reference sequence). Trimming cost V 4 bases and J 4 bases; bases outside gene matches: 9. The sequence was obtained from a man aged 25 to 40 in good health. Material for sequencing was naive CD4+ T cells sorted from blood. Subset here: CD45RA+ positively selected. The V call is TRBV10-1, the J call TRBJ2-1; TRBD2 agrees at 11 bases. CDR3 bases: TGCGCCAGCAGTGGGGCCCCGGGACTAGCGGCATACAATGAGCAGTTCTTC. This sequence encodes CASSGAPGLAAYNEQFF.